One TCR beta chain is described in this entry. Generated by immunoSEQ multiplex PCR, the TCRdb table keeps only in-frame clones and is missing some. The table lists 65,000 to 80,000 clones, roughly 85% of them singletons. The record originates from a study of T cell clones after liver transplantation. The V end lost 4 bases, the J end lost 0 bases, and 11 bases lay between the germline ends. The germline V gene has CDR1 SGHRS and CDR2 YFSETQ. This CDR3 has 15 residues. Unstimulated PBMCs were sorted into CD3+CD4+ and CD3+CD8+ populations. This chain uses TRBV5-1 with TRBJ1-3; D may be TRBD1 (6 bases). The receptor was derived from a human patient who received a liver transplant. Some of the T cells may derive from the graft donor. Sequenced material: CD4+ T cells from blood, taken at the 22-month timepoint. CDR3 DNA: TGCGCCAGCAGCCCGGGACATATCTCTGGAAACACCATATATTTT. It is translated as CASSPGHISGNTIYF.